The T cell receptor (beta chain) described here comes from a study of molecular identifiers for immune sequencing clone quantification listed by TCRdb under 2018. Notes on the research overall: For a replicate experiment, RNA from 20,000 or 100,000 naive CD8 T cells was divided into five aliquots, of which four were sequenced. The study was a methods study using CD8 T cells to benchmark molecular-identifier clustering-based TCR repertoire sequencing (MIDCIRS) and TCR RNA copy counting. The research as a whole found: Clones above 20 RNA copies held over 99% of molecules in CMV-specific effector cells but under 1% in naive cells. Without barcode sub-clustering, chimeric consensus sequences inflated TCR diversity; chimeras reached as high as 47%. The naive libraries included spiked-in Jurkat TCR RNA (10 copies' worth), and this Jurkat TCR RNA is not part of the donor repertoire. Even against a background of one million naive CD8 T cells, spiked-in Jurkat TCR RNA amounting to a single cell's worth was reported to be detectable. Identical TCR molecules sharing a barcode could cause highly expanded clone sizes to be underestimated. Modeling gave about three recovered TCR RNA copies per cell versus 7.5 to 10 by digital PCR, implying about 30% capture efficiency.

CDR1 SEHNR and CDR2 FQNEAQ were looked up in the germline V gene (reference sequence). The CDR3 measures 11 amino acids from cysteine to phenylalanine. Just the 33-base CDR3 DNA is kept, in frame starting at base 1. Relative to germline, V is 7 bases shorter and J is 7 bases shorter, with 8 bases between their ends. The method behind the library was PCR. Sequencing instrument: Illumina HiSeq 4000. Bulk TCR libraries were made following a previously described method, with the TCR primers given in Table S5. Total RNA was purified with the Qiagen AllPrep DNA/RNA kit. Before analysis, reads from multiple sequencing runs of the same library were pooled. As for the original processing: Reads were retained only if an exact TCR constant sequence was present, and the retained reads were trimmed to 150 nt and grouped according to their 12-nt molecular barcodes. Reads within each barcode group were sub-clustered using a 15% Levenshtein threshold, and quality-weighted consensus sequences were constructed for each RNA molecule. Non-functional sequences were excluded, and lower-count sequences lying one edit away from another sequence were also excluded. Barcode sub-clusters with fewer than 20% of the maximum read count were removed, based on fitting two negative binomial distributions. The public reads were run again by TCRdb, first through fastp at Q25 and then through MiXCR, and only productive beta chains were kept. Each CDR3 protein gets just one entry, which takes the most common genes and DNA from the rows behind it. The V and J calls were not made by the authors but by TCRdb's processing. The sample table lists some 650,000 distinct CDR3 sequences, 20% of them with a count of one. The top ten clones comprise about 0.9% of the sample.

Libraries of naive CD8 T cells were built from approximately 20,000 to 1,000,000 sorted cells, with 10%, 30% or 50% of the purified RNA used. Naive CD8 T cells, defined as CD8+CD4-CCR7+CD45RA+, were FACS-sorted into RLT Plus buffer on a BD FACSAria II. To test detection sensitivity, Jurkat RNA equivalent to more than 9 TCR copies was spiked into samples of roughly 18,000-1,000,000 naive CD8 T cells. CD8 T cells were enriched with RosetteSep CD8+ T Cell Enrichment Cocktail and Ficoll-Paque, followed by ACK red cell lysis. In regard to this clonotype: Its antigen is still unknown. No much larger clone exists at a distance of one base, and base qualities are not known.

The source is a human donor in good health. Some libraries in this study had Jurkat cell RNA spiked in. The chain uses TRBV7-9 and TRBJ1-3; no D gene is confidently identified. Specimen: naive CD8+ T cells from blood, with Jurkat cell RNA spiked in. This specimen's cell subset or site label, interpreted: FACS-sorted CD8+CD4-CCR7+CD45RA+ naive T cells. The sequence in DNA is TGTGCCAGCAACCAGGAGAACACCATATATTTT. The resulting protein is CASNQENTIYF.